The clone carrying this T cell receptor (beta chain) showed up just a few times. The antigen is not known. The sample originates from a study of beta chain features in type 1 diabetes. Study-wide results and limits: Among patients with Type 1 diabetes, TCRB CDR3s were moderately but significantly shorter in every one of the four CD4+ subsets. A pattern of fewer insertions and more deletions at VDJ junctions was seen in type 1 diabetes patients.

Sequenced material consisted of expressed TCRB transcripts (all of the isolated RNA was reverse transcribed). Clones were read by immunoSEQ multiplex PCR, and TCRdb kept only the in-frame ones, dropping some. The sample contains about 370,000 clones, over 8.5% of which appear only once. CDR3 length equals 14 residues. Germline V gives CDR1 SGHVS, CDR2 FNYEAQ. V lost 8 bases, J lost 1 base, and 14 bases lay in between. The clonotype was recovered from a young man with type 1 diabetes. The specimen was central memory CD4+ T cells from blood. V is TRBV7-6 and J is TRBJ2-5; TRBD2 is a possible D gene (6 bases). The CDR3 DNA follows: TGTGCCAGCGGGTTTCTGGGGGGCCAAGAGACCCAGTACTTC. This gives the protein CASGFLGGQETQYF.